Given below is one T cell receptor (beta chain) in context. The entry originates in a study of a mutant IDH1 vaccine in newly diagnosed glioma. Study in general: Mean patient age was approximately 39 years; about 60% were male and approximately 40% female. Beforehand, treatment had been radiotherapy, temozolomide, or both; the majority received both.

Some clones are missing from TCRdb's copy, which holds only in-frame ones; the method was immunoSEQ multiplex PCR. Here the sample spans 50,000 to 65,000 clones, roughly 80% being singletons. Time point denoted: baseline, week 1 (first vaccination visit). The treatment is: pre-vaccination baseline after standard-of-care therapy. The CDR3 runs to 13 residues. Germline V gene lookup returns CDR1 LNHDA and CDR2 SQIVND (reference sequence). V was shortened by 5 bases and J by 0 bases, with 8 bases between the two germline ends. The chain recombines TRBV19 with TRBJ2-7; D is uncertain. The specimen comprised PBMCs, sampled from a glioma patient treated with radiotherapy, temozolomide or both. The source is a man between 18 and 35 years old with glioma. The CDR3 sequence: CASSSADSYEQYF. The CDR3 nucleotides are TGTGCCAGTAGTTCCGCGGACTCCTACGAGCAGTACTTC.